The clone carrying this T cell receptor (beta chain) was counted ten times or more. The data originate from a study of human T cells and chemical hapten exposure. TCRdb re-analysed the RACE reads in MiXCR, keeping a single row per CDR3 protein. The sample contains roughly 160,000 distinct CDR3 sequences, about 14% of which appear only once. This CDR3 region has 13 residues. CDR1 and CDR2 from the germline V gene are MGHDK and SYGVNS. V lost 6 bases and J lost 3; bases outside the gene matches: 3. Regarding time point: patch test 1, 2 weeks after DPC sensitization. Treatment of the sample: therapeutic diphenylcyclopropenone sensitization with weekly scalp DPC.

The material sequenced was whole blood, taken in connection with sensitization to the hapten diphenylcyclopropenone (DPC). This receptor was obtained from a woman aged 30 to 39 with alopecia areata. Some clones in this sample may be carry-over from other donors' samples. The genes are TRBV25-1 and TRBJ2-5, with 8 nucleotides matching TRBD2. CDR3 sequence reads: CASRGLVKETQYF. The CDR3 region has the DNA TGTGCCAGCAGGGGACTAGTAAAAGAGACCCAGTACTTC.